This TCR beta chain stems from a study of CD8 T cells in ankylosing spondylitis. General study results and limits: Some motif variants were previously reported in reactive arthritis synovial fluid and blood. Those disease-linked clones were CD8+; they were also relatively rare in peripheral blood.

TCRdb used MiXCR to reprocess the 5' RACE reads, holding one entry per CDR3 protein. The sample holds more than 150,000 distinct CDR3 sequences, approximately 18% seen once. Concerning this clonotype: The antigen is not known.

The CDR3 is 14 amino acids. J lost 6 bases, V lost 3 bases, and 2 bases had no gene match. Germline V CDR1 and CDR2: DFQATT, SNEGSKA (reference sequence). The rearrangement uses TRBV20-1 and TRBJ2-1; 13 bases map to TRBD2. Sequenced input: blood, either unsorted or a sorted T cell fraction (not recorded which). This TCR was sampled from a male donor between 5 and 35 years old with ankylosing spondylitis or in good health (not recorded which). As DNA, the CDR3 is TGCAGTGCTAGGGGACTAGCGGGACTCAATGAGCAGTTCTTC. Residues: CSARGLAGLNEQFF.